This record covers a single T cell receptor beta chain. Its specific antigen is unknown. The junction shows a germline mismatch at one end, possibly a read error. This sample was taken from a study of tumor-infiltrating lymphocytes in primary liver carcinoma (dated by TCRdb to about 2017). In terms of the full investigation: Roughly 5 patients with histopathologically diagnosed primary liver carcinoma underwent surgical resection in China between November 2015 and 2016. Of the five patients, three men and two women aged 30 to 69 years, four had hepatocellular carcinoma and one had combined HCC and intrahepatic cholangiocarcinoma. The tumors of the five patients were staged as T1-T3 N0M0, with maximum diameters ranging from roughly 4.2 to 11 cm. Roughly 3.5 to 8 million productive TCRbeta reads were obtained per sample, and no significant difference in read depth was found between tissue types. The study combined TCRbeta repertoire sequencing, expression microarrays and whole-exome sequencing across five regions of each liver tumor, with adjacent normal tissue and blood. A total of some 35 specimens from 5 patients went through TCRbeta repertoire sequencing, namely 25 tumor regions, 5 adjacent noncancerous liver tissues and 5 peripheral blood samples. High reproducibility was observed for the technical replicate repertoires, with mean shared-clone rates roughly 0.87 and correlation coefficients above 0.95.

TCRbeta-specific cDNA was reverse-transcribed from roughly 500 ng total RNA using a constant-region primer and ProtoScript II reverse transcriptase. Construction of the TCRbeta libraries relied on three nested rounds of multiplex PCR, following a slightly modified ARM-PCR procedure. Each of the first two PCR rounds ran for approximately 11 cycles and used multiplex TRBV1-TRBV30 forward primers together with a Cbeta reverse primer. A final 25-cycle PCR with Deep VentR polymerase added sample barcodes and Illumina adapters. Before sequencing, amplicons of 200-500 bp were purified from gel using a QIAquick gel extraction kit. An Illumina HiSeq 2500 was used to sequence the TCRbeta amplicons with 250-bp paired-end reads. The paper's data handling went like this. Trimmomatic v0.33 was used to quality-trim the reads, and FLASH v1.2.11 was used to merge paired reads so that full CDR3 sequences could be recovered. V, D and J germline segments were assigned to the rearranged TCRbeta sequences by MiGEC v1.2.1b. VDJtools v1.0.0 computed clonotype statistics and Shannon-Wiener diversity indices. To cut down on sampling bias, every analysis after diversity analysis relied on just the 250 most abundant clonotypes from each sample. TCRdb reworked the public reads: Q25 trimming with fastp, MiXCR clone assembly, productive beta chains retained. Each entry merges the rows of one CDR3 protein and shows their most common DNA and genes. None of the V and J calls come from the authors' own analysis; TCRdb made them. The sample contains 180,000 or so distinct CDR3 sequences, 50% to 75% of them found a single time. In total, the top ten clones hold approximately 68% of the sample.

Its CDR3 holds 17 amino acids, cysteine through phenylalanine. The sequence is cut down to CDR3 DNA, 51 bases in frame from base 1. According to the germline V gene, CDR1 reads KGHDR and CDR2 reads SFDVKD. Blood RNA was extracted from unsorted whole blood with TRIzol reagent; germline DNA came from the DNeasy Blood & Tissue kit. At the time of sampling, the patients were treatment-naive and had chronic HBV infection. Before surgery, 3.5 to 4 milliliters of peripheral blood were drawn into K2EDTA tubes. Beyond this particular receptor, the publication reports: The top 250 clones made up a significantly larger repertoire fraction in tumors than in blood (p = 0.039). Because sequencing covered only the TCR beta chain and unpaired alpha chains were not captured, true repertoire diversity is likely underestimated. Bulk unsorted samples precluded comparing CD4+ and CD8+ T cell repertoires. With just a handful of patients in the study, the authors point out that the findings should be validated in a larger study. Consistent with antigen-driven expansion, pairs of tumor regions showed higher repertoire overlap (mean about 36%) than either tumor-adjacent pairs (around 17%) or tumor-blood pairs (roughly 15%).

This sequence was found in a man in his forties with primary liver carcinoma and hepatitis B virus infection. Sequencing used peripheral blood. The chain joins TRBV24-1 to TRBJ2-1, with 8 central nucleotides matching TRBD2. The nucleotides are TGTGCCACCAGTGATTCGTCGAGCGGGAGAGCCTACAGTGAGCAGTTCTTC. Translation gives CATSDSSSGRAYSEQFF.